A single sample is the source of the 28 T cell receptor beta chains below, sequenced in a study of T cell responses to AZD1222 COVID-19 vaccine. The method was immunoSEQ multiplex PCR; TCRdb's version includes in-frame clones alone and lacks a portion of them. In the table there are 100,000 to 150,000 clones, 80% to 90% of which are singletons. The sample was peripheral blood, taken on day 0 of AZD1222 vaccination. These receptors were obtained from an adult in good health.

The V call is TRBV28, the J call TRBJ2-7, with 7 bases fitting TRBD2. V lost 3 bases to trimming and J lost 5 bases; unmatched junction nucleotides: 7. The CDR3 runs to 14 residues. Germline V gene data show CDR1 as MDHEN and CDR2 as SYDVKM. CDR3 residues: CASSFGTAGDEQYF. CDR3 DNA sequence: TGTGCCAGCAGTTTCGGGACCGCGGGGGACGAGCAGTACTTC.

In this sample, this clone turned up once. V is TRBV5-1 and J is TRBJ1-2; no clear D. V lost 7 bases to trimming and J lost 6 bases, with 16 bases between them. The germline V gene has CDR1 SGHRS and CDR2 YFSETQ. The CDR3 spans 13 residues. The CDR3 DNA is TGCGCCAGCGGGATGGCCAAGGGTAATGGCTACACCTTC. Amino acids: CASGMAKGNGYTF. The full variable domain, rest sourced from reference TRBV5-1 and TRBJ1-2, is KAGVTQTPRYLIKTRGQQVTLSCSPISGHRSVSWYQQTPGQGLQFLFEYFSETQRNKGNFPGRFSGRQFSNSRSEMNVSTLELGDSALYLCASGMAKGNGYTFGSGTRLTVV.

The CDR3 region is CASSYDRDMKHSSSYNEQFF. DNA of the CDR3: TGTGCCAGCAGCTACGACCGGGACATGAAACACTCGAGCTCCTACAATGAGCAGTTCTTC. The chain links TRBV7-8 to TRBJ2-1; possible D gene TRBD1, 6 bases. The CDR3 contains 20 residues. Germline values: CDR1 SGHVS, CDR2 FQNEAQ. Between the trimmed V and J ends, which lost 4 bases and 0 bases, there was a span of 25 bases.

V gene TRBV10-3 combines with J gene TRBJ1-1; maybe TRBD1 (5 bases). Trimming removed 0 bases at V and 1 base at J, with 9 bases between. CDR1 is ENHRY and CDR2 is SYGVKD in the germline V gene. This CDR3 spans 15 amino acids. This CDR3 is CAISESRGQNTEAFF. In DNA form, the CDR3 reads TGTGCCATCAGTGAGTCGCGGGGCCAGAACACTGAAGCTTTCTTT.

The rearrangement uses TRBV6-5 and TRBJ2-4; D is possibly TRBD1 or TRBD2 (6 bases each). This CDR3 has 15 residues. The germline gives CDR1 MNHEY, CDR2 SVGAGI. Trimming shortened V by 3 bases and J by 8 bases, and 17 bases separated the two germline ends. The CDR3 protein is CASSYDRRGEDIQYF. DNA for the CDR3: TGTGCCAGCAGTTATGACAGGAGGGGAGAGGACATTCAGTACTTC.

The chain is built from TRBV30 and TRBJ2-3; D remains unclear. CDR3 length: 12 amino acids. Trimming removed 1 base at V and 4 bases at J, with 6 bases between. Per the germline V gene, CDR1 is GTSNPN and CDR2 is SVGIG (reference sequence). The CDR3 bases are TGTGCCTGGAGTGACCTCCCAGATACGCAGTATTTT. Translation gives CAWSDLPDTQYF.

Worth noting for this clone: Compared with germline, one end of the junction differs, possibly owing to a read error. The chain links TRBV7-7 to TRBJ1-3; 8 nucleotides match TRBD1. The CDR3 consists of 14 residues. Germline V gene sequence: CDR1 SSHAT, CDR2 FNYEAQ (reference sequence). Written as DNA, the CDR3 is TGTGCTAGCAGCCCACAGGGGGCTGGAAACACCATATATTTT. Translation: CASSPQGAGNTIYF.

This sequence joins TRBV18 and TRBJ2-7; either TRBD1 or TRBD2 may fit D (5 bases each). Germline values: CDR1 KGHSH, CDR2 LQKENI. The V and J ends lost 1 base and 0 bases respectively, with 13 bases between them. There are 16 residues in the CDR3. The CDR3 nucleotides are TGTGCCAGCTCACCACAAGGGGACCCAACCTCCTACGAGCAGTACTTC. Protein sequence: CASSPQGDPTSYEQYF.

The rearrangement uses TRBV30 and TRBJ1-1; no firm D call. Trimming removed 0 bases at V and 1 base at J, with 9 bases between. Germline V CDR1 and CDR2: GTSNPN, SVGIG (reference sequence). This CDR3 spans 14 amino acids. The CDR3 nucleotides read TGTGCCTGGAGTGTGGTTCCACGGAACACTGAAGCTTTCTTT. Translated: CAWSVVPRNTEAFF.

V gene TRBV19 combines with J gene TRBJ1-5, with D uncertain. Germline V gives CDR1 LNHDA, CDR2 SQIVND (reference sequence). V shed 0 bases and J shed 0 bases, with 9 bases lying between them. The CDR3 loop spans 16 amino acids. In nucleotides, the CDR3 is TGTGCCAGTAGTATAGATTCGGTATATAGCAATCAGCCCCAGCATTTT. Its protein product is CASSIDSVYSNQPQHF.

The CDR3 region is CASSQDSHRIGTSTDTQYF. In nucleotides, the CDR3 is TGTGCCAGCAGCCAAGATAGTCACCGGATTGGGACTAGCACAGATACGCAGTATTTT. J is TRBJ2-3 and V is TRBV4-2; D perhaps matches TRBD2 (6 bases). CDR3 size: 19 residues. V lost 0 bases and J lost 0, with 19 bases in between. Germline V lookup: CDR1 LGHNA, CDR2 YNFKEQ.

The chain joins TRBV5-1 to TRBJ1-2, with D possibly matching TRBD1 (5 bases). Germline V gene lookup returns CDR1 SGHRS and CDR2 YFSETQ. Trimming removed 0 bases at V and 1 base at J, with 16 bases between. The CDR3 contains 17 residues. CDR3 in amino acids: CASSLEGRDGYNYGYTF. The CDR3 DNA is TGCGCCAGCAGCTTGGAAGGTCGGGACGGCTATAACTATGGCTACACCTTC. The variable domain in full, with the rest retrieved from reference TRBV5-1 and TRBJ1-2, is KAGVTQTPRYLIKTRGQQVTLSCSPISGHRSVSWYQQTPGQGLQFLFEYFSETQRNKGNFPGRFSGRQFSNSRSEMNVSTLELGDSALYLCASSLEGRDGYNYGYTFGSGTRLTVV.

The V gene is TRBV9, the J gene TRBJ2-7, with D possibly being TRBD2 (6 bases). V was pared by 0 bases and J by 4 bases, with 14 bases between. The CDR3 runs 15 residues. Germline V gene lookup returns CDR1 SGDLS and CDR2 YYNGEE. The CDR3, as DNA: TGTGCCAGCAGCGTAGCGGGCGGGGATCAGTACGAGCAGTACTTC. Residues: CASSVAGGDQYEQYF.

This chain connects TRBV10-3 to TRBJ2-7, with D hard to call. V was cut by 0 bases and J by 4 bases, with 10 bases left in between. The CDR3 covers 14 residues. Per germline, CDR1 ENHRY and CDR2 SYGVKD. CDR3 nucleotides: TGTGCCATCAGTGAGTCTATATCTGAGTACGAGCAGTACTTC. Its translation is CAISESISEYEQYF.

The CDR3 here is CASSQDYSSGNYNEQFF. As DNA, the CDR3 is TGCGCCAGCAGCCAAGATTATTCTAGCGGGAACTACAATGAGCAGTTCTTC. This sequence joins TRBV4-3 and TRBJ2-1; TRBD2 matches 9 bases. This CDR3 contains 17 residues. Trimming took 0 bases from V and 3 from J; bases not matched to a gene: 6. Germline V gives CDR1 LGHNA, CDR2 YSLEER.

This chain links TRBV6-5 with TRBJ1-1, with 8 nucleotides matching TRBD1. The V gene end was trimmed by 8 bases and the J gene end by 4 bases; junction bases not matched to a gene: 6. The V gene's germline CDR1 is MNHEY and CDR2 SVGAGI. The CDR3 consists of 13 residues. CDR3 coding DNA: TGTGCCAGCCAGTCGACAGGGGTCACTGAAGCTTTCTTT. Protein sequence: CASQSTGVTEAFF.

The gene calls are TRBV14 and TRBJ2-7; 11 positions agree with TRBD1. The CDR3 length is 13 residues. Germline CDR1 reads SGHDN; CDR2 reads FVKESK. Germline trimming cut 4 bases from V and 7 bases from J; bases unmatched to any gene: 3. The CDR3 loop reads CASSLGTGGEQYF. The CDR3 DNA reads as TGTGCCAGCAGCCTCGGGACAGGGGGGGAGCAGTACTTC.

The chain is built from TRBV6-5 and TRBJ1-5; D gene unclear. V was cut by 4 bases and J by 6 bases, with 13 bases left in between. This CDR3 comprises 14 residues. The germline V gene has CDR1 MNHEY and CDR2 SVGAGI. The CDR3 DNA reads as TGTGCCAGCAGTTTGGATCCGAACGGTCAGCCCCAGCATTTT. Amino acids: CASSLDPNGQPQHF.

This clone was found a few times. This CDR3 reads CASSLETTGGTGNTEAFF. For the CDR3, the DNA is TGTGCCAGCAGCTTAGAGACCACGGGCGGTACAGGGAACACTGAAGCTTTCTTT. The gene calls are TRBV11-3 and TRBJ1-1; D is perhaps TRBD1 (5 bases). The CDR3 spans 18 residues. V shed 0 bases and J shed 1 base, with 18 bases lying between them. Germline values: CDR1 SGHNT, CDR2 YENEEA. The full variable domain, completed using reference TRBV11-3 and TRBJ1-1, is EAGVVQSPRYKIIEKKQPVAFWCNPISGHNTLYWYLQNLGQGPELLIRYENEEAVDDSQLPKDRFSAERLKGVDSTLKIQPAELGDSAVYLCASSLETTGGTGNTEAFFGQGTRLTVV.

The chain recombines TRBV7-2 with TRBJ2-1, with D perhaps TRBD2 (6 bases). The CDR3 runs 18 residues. Trimming removed 1 base at V and 0 bases at J, with 16 bases between. The germline V gene encodes CDR1 SGHTA and CDR2 FQGNSA. Here the CDR3 reads CASSLGAAGTISYNEQFF. Here the CDR3 DNA reads TGTGCCAGCAGCTTAGGGGCTGCGGGGACGATCTCCTACAATGAGCAGTTCTTC.

This rearrangement joins TRBV10-3 to TRBJ1-1; the D gene is possibly TRBD1 (6 bases). V was cut by 5 bases and J by 1 base, with 23 bases left in between. The CDR3 extends over 18 amino acids. Germline CDR1 is ENHRY and CDR2 is SYGVKD. The CDR3 loop is CAISKRDEWGPTNTEAFF. CDR3 in DNA: TGTGCCATCAGTAAGAGGGATGAGTGGGGGCCTACGAACACTGAAGCTTTCTTT.

This sequence joins TRBV7-6 and TRBJ2-1, with D unresolved. The CDR3 consists of 16 residues. Germline V CDR1 and CDR2: SGHVS, FNYEAQ. V was pared by 2 bases and J by 0 bases, with 11 bases between. The CDR3 protein is CASSLNGPSSYNEQFF. The CDR3, as DNA: TGTGCCAGCAGCTTAAACGGGCCTAGCTCCTACAATGAGCAGTTCTTC.

The CDR3 spells CASSSYEQYF. CDR3 DNA: TGTGCCAGCAGTTCCTACGAGCAGTACTTC. The V gene is TRBV2, the J gene TRBJ2-7, with D hard to call. Between the trimmed V and J ends, which lost 5 bases and 1 base, there was a span of 0 bases. The CDR3 has 10 amino acids. Looked up from germline, CDR1 is SNHLY and CDR2 is FYNNEI. The full variable domain, its missing parts supplied by reference TRBV2 and TRBJ2-7, is EPEVTQTPSHQVTQMGQEVILRCVPISNHLYFYWYRQILGQKVEFLVSFYNNEISEKSEIFDDQFSVERPDGSNFTLKIRSTKLEDSAMYFCASSSYEQYFGPGTRLTVT.

This chain uses TRBV2 with TRBJ1-2, with TRBD1 matching 7 bases. The CDR3 is 14 amino acids. Per germline, CDR1 SNHLY and CDR2 FYNNEI. J lost 2 bases, V lost 6 bases, and 6 bases had no gene match. The CDR3 region has the DNA TGTGCCAGCAGACCCGGGACAGCAAACTATGGCTACACCTTC. It translates to CASRPGTANYGYTF.

The chain combines TRBV28 with TRBJ2-1; 14 bases align to TRBD2. The V and J ends lost 5 bases and 5 bases, in that order; junction bases with no gene match: 5. This CDR3 spans 16 amino acids. Germline CDR1 MDHEN, CDR2 SYDVKM. The CDR3 protein is CASSVGTSGGDNEQFF. For the CDR3, the DNA is TGTGCCAGCAGTGTAGGGACTAGCGGGGGTGACAATGAGCAGTTCTTC.

The CDR3: CASSDAMGVNTEAFF. Here the CDR3 DNA reads TGTGCCAGCAGTGACGCCATGGGAGTGAACACTGAAGCTTTCTTT. The rearrangement uses TRBV6-1 and TRBJ1-1; the D is unclear. CDR3 length equals 15 residues. The germline V and J ends were trimmed by 3 bases and 0 bases, with 11 bases remaining between them. Germline V gene lookup returns CDR1 MNHNS and CDR2 SASEGT.

This clone appeared once. The rearrangement uses TRBV15 and TRBJ2-5; D remains ambiguous. V lost 5 bases and J 0 bases, leaving 10 bases between the germline ends. CDR3 length: 14 residues. The germline V gene encodes CDR1 LNHNV and CDR2 YYDKDF (reference sequence). Here the CDR3 DNA reads TGTGCCACCAGCGCCGTGGGGAACCAAGAGACCCAGTACTTC. This gives the protein CATSAVGNQETQYF.

V is TRBV14 and J is TRBJ2-7; 8 positions agree with TRBD1. Losses at the gene ends were 4 bases for V and 3 bases for J; bases not matched to a gene: 8. CDR3 size: 15 residues. CDR1 is SGHDN, CDR2 FVKESK, per germline. The CDR3 DNA follows: TGTGCCAGCAGCCTCCGCGGTACAGGGGGCTACGAGCAGTACTTC. This gives the protein CASSLRGTGGYEQYF.